This TCR beta chain emerged from a study of human thymus T cells. Generated by immunoSEQ multiplex PCR, the TCRdb table keeps only in-frame clones and is missing some. The sample has 75,000 to 90,000 clones; 90% to 97% are singletons. Trimming shortened V by 1 base and J by 6 bases, and 9 bases separated the two germline ends. The CDR3 is 13 amino acids. Germline-derived CDR1 and CDR2 are KGHSH and LQKENI. The thymus tissue came from resections taken during corrective heart surgery. Donors were healthy Finnish babies undergoing corrective operations for congenital heart defects. On this clone itself: Its matching antigen is unknown.

Overall study findings and caveats: V and J genes seemed to be used with bias in thymic and blood repertoires. Related research reported highly overlapping thymic repertoires among unrelated individuals.

This chain connects TRBV18 to TRBJ2-5; D not certain. What was sequenced was thymus tissue. This receptor was identified in a boy under two years old with a congenital heart defect but otherwise immunologically healthy. CDR3 sequence reads: CASSPRGRKTQYF. CDR3 in DNA: TGTGCCAGCTCACCACGTGGGCGGAAGACCCAGTACTTC.